This TCR beta chain was sequenced for a study of blood T cell repertoires in COVID-19. Whole-study context: Samples representing acute and convalescent COVID-19 were sourced from the United States, Italy and Spain. PBMCs, B-cell-depleted T cells, or T cells were the source of the cDNA or gDNA that made up the material.

Libraries were prepared by immunoSEQ multiplex PCR; TCRdb keeps only in-frame clonotypes and omits some of them. The repertoire holds about 140,000 clones, over 60% seen once, with 9% in the top ten. V was shortened by 4 bases and J by 1 base, with 10 bases between the two germline ends. The CDR3 totals 14 residues. Looked up from germline, CDR1 is SNHLY and CDR2 is FYNNEI. Sequencing was done on a sample of peripheral blood. This clonotype was sampled from a woman aged 50 to 65 with active or convalescent COVID-19. V gene TRBV2 combines with J gene TRBJ1-2; D is perhaps TRBD1 (5 bases). The CDR3 coding sequence is TGTGCCAGCAGTGTGTCTCAGGGTAACTATGGCTACACCTTC. This sequence encodes CASSVSQGNYGYTF.